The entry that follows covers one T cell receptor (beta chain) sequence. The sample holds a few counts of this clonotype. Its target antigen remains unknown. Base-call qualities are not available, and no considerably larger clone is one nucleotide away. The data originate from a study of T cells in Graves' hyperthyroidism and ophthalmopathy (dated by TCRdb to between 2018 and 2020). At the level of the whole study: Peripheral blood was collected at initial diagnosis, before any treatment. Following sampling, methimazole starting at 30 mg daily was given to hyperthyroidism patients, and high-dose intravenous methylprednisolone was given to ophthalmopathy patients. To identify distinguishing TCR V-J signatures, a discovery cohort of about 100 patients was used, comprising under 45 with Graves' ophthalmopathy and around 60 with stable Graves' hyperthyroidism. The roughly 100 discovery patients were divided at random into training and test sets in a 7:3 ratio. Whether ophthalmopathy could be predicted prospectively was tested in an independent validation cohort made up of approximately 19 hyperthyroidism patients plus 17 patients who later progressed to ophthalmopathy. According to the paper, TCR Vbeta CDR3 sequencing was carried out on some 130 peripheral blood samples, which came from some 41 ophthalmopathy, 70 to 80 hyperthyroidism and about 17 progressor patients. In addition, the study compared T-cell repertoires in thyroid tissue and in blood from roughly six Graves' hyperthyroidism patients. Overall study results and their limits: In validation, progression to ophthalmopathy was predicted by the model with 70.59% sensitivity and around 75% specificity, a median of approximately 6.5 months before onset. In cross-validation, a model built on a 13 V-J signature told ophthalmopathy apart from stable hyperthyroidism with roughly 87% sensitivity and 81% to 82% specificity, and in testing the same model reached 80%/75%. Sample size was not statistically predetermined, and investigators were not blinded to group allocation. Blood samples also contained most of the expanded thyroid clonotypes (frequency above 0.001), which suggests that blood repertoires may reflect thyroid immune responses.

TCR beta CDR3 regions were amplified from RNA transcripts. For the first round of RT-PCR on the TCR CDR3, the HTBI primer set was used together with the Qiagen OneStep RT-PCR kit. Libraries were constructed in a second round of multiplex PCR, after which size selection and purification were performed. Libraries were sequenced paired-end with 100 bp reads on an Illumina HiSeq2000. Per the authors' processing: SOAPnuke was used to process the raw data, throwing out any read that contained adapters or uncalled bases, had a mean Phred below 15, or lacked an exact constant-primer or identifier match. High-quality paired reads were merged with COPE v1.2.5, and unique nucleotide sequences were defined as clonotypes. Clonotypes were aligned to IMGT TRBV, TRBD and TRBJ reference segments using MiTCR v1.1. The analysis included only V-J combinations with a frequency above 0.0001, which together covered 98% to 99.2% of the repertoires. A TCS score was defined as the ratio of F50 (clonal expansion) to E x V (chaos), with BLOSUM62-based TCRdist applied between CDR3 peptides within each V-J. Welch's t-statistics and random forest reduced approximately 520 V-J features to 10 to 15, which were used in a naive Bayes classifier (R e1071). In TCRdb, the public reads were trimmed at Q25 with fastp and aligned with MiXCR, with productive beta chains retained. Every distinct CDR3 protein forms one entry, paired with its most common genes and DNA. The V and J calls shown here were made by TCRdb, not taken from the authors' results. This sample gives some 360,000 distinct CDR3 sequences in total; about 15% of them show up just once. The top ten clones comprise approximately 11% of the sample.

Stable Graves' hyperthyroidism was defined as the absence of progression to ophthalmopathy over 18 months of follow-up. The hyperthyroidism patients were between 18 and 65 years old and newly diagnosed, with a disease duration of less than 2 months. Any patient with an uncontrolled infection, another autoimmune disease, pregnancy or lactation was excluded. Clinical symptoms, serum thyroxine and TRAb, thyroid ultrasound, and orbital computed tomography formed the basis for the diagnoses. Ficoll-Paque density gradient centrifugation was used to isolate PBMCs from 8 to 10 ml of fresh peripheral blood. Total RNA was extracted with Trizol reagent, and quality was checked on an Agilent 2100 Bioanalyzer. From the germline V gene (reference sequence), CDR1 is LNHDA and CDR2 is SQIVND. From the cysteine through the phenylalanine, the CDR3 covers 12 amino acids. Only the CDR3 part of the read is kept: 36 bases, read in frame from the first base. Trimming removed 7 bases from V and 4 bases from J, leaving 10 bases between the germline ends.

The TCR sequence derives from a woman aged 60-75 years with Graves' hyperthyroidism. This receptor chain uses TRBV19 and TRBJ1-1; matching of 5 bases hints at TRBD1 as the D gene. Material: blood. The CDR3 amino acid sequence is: CASNQGGTEAFF. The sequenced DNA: TGTGCCAGTAACCAGGGAGGCACTGAAGCTTTCTTT.